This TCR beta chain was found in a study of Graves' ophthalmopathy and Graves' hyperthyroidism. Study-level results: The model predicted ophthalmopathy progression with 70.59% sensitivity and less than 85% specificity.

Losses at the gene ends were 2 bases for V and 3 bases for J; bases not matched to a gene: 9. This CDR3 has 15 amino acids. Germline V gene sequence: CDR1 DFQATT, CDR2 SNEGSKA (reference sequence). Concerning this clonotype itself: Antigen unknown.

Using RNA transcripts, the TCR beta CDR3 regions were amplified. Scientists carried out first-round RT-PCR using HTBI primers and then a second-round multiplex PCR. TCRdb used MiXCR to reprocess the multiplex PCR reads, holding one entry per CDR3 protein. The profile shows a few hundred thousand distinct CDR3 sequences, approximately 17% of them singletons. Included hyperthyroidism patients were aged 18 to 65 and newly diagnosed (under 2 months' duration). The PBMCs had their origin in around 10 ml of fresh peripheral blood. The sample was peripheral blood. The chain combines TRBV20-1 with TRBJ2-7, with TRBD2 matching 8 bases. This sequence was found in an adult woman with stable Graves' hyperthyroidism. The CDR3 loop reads CSARSRRGDFYEQYF. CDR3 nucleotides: TGCAGTGCTAGATCTCGGCGGGGGGATTTCTACGAGCAGTACTTC.